This T cell receptor beta chain appears in the sequencing data of a study of blood T cell repertoires in COVID-19. Whole-study context: Sources were T cells, B-cell-depleted T cells, or PBMCs; the material itself was cDNA or gDNA.

The study recruited people aged about 18 to 90 years across about two dozen US areas. In Cohort 3, a recovered donor had either two negative PCRs, clearance, or symptom resolution. Original analysis: From reference gene primer amplification, estimates of nucleated cell counts were derived. Profiling relied on immunoSEQ multiplex PCR, and the TCRdb table lists in-frame clones only, not all of them. Clone size and the V and J calls come from that table; the DNA yielded D and trimming. The sample contains some 200,000 clones, about 80% of which appear only once. Germline V gives CDR1 SEHNR, CDR2 FQNEAQ (reference sequence). This CDR3 is built from 15 residues. The ends lost 5 bases at V and 2 bases at J; junction bases unmatched: 4.

The chain has TRBV7-9 and TRBJ2-1, with 9 bases lining up with TRBD1. Sequencing was performed on PBMCs or T cells enriched from blood (not recorded which). The receptor comes from a man aged 40-49 years who had recovered from COVID-19. CDR3 sequence (DNA): TGTGCCAGCAGCCAACGACAGGGGGCCTACAATGAGCAGTTCTTC. Residues: CASSQRQGAYNEQFF.